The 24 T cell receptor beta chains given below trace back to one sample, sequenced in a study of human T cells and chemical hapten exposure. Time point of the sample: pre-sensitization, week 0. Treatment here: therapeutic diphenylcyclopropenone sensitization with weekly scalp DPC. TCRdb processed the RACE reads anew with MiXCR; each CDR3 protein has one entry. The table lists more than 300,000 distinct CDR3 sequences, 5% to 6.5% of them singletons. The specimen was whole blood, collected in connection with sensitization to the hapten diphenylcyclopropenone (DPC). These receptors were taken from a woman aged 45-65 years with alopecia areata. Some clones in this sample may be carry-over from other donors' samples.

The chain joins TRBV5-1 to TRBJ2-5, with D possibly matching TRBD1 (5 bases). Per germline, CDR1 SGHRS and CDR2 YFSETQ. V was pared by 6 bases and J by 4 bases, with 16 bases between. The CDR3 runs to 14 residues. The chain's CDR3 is CASIGGTTGETQYF. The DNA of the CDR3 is TGCGCCAGCATCGGCGGAACTACAGGAGAGACCCAGTACTTC. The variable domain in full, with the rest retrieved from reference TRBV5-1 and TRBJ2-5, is KAGVTQTPRYLIKTRGQQVTLSCSPISGHRSVSWYQQTPGQGLQFLFEYFSETQRNKGNFPGRFSGRQFSNSRSEMNVSTLELGDSALYLCASIGGTTGETQYFGPGTRLLVL.

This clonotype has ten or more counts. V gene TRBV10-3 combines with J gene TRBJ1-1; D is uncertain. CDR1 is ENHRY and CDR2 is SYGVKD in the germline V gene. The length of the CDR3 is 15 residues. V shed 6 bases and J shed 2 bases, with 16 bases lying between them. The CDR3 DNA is TGTGCCATCAGACCGACGGGAACCTCAAACACTGAAGCTTTCTTT. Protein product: CAIRPTGTSNTEAFF.

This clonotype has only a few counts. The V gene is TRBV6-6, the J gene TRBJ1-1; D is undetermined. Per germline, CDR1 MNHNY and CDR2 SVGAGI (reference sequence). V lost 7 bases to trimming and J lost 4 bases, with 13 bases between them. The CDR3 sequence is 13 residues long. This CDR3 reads CASTLSVGTEAFF. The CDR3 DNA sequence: TGTGCCAGCACCTTATCGGTGGGCACTGAAGCTTTCTTT.

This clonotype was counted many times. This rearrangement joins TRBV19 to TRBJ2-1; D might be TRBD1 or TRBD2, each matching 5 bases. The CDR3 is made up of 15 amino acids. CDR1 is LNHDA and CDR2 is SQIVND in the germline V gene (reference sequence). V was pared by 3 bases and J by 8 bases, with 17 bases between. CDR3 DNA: TGTGCCAGTAGTATTGGGGACCCACTATACGATGAGCAGTTCTTC. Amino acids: CASSIGDPLYDEQFF.

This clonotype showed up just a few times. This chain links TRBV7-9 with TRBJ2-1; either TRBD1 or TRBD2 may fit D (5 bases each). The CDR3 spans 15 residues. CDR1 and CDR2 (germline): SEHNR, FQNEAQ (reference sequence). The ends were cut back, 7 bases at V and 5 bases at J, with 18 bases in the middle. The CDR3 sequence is CASIKAAGSDNEQFF. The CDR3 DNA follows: TGTGCCAGCATCAAAGCGGCAGGGTCCGACAATGAGCAGTTCTTC.

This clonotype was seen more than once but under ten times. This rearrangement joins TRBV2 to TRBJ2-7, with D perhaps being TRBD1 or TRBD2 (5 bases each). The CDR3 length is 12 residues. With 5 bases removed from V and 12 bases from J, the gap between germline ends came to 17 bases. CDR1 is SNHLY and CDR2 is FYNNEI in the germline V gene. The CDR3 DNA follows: TGTGCCAGCAGTCCCGACGTGGGGGTTCCGTACTTC. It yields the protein CASSPDVGVPYF.

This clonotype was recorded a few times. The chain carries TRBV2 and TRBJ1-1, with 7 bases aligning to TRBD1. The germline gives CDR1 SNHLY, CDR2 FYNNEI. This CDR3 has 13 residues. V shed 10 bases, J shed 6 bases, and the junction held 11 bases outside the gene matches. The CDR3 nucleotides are TGTGCCATCCTGTCACAGGGGACCCCTGAAGCTTTCTTT. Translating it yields CAILSQGTPEAFF.

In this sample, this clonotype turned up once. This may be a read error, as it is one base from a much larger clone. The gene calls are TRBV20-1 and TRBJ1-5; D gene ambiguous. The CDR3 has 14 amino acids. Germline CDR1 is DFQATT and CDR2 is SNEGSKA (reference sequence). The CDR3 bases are TGCAGTGGACTCTTCGCCGGGAGCAATCAGCCCCAGCTTTTT. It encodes CSGLFAGSNQPQLF.

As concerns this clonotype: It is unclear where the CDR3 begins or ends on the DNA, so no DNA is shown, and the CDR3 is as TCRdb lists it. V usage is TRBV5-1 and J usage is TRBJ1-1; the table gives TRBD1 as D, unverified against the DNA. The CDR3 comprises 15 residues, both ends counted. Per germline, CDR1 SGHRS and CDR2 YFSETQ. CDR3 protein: CASSFRGRTNTEAFF.

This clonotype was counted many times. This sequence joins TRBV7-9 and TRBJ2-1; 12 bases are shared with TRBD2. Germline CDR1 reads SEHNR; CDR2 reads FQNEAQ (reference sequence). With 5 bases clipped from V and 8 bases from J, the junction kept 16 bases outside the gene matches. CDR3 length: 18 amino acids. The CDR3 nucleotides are TGTGCCAGCAGCGCCCAGGGCCTCGGGACTAGCGGGTGGGATGAGCAGTTCTTC. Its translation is CASSAQGLGTSGWDEQFF.

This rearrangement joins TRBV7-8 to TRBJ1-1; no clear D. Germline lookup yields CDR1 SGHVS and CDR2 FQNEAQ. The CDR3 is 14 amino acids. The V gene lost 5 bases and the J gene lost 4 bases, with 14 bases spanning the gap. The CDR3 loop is CASSLTQKATEAFF. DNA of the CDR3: TGTGCCAGCAGCCTAACCCAGAAGGCCACTGAAGCTTTCTTT.

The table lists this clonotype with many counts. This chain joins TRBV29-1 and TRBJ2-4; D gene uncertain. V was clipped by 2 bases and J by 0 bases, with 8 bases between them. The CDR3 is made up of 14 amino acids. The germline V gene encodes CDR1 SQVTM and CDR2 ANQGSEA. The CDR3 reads CSVESLLAKNIQYF. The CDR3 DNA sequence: TGCAGCGTTGAAAGTCTTCTAGCCAAAAACATTCAGTACTTC.

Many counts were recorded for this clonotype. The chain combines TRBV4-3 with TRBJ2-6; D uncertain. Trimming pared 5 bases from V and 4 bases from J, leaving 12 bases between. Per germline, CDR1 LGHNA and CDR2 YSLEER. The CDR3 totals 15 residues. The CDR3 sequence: CASSSGARGANVLTF. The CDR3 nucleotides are TGCGCCAGCAGCTCCGGAGCCCGAGGGGCCAACGTCCTGACTTTC.

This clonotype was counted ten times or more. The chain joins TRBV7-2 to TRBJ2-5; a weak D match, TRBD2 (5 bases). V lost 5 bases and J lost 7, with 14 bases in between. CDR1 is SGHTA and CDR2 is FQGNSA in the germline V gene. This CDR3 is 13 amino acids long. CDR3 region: CASSLSNEGTQYF. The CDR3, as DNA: TGTGCCAGCAGCCTGTCCAACGAGGGGACCCAGTACTTC.

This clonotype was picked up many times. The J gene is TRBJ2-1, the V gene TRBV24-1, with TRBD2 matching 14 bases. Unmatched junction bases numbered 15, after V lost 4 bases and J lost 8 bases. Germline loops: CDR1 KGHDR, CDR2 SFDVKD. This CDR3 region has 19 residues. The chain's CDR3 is CATSEGLAGVGGVFDEQFF. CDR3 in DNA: TGTGCCACCAGTGAGGGACTAGCGGGAGTTGGGGGAGTTTTCGATGAGCAGTTCTTC.

The CDR3 nucleotides are TGTGCCAGCAGCTTATTGGTTTCGTGGGAACAGCCCCAGCATTTT. It yields the protein CASSLLVSWEQPQHF. The rearrangement joins TRBV7-2 to TRBJ1-5; D gene unclear. This CDR3 has 15 residues. Trimming shortened V by 2 bases and J by 7 bases, and 15 bases separated the two germline ends. Germline CDR1 SGHTA, CDR2 FQGNSA.

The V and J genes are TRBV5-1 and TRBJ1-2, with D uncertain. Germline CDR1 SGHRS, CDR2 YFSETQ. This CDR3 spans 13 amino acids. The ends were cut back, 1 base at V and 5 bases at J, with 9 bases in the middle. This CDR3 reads CASSLTAEYGYTF. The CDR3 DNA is TGCGCCAGCAGCTTGACGGCAGAGTATGGCTACACCTTC.

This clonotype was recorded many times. This CDR3 reads CSVVGPSGYNEQFF. In nucleotides, the CDR3 is TGCAGCGTTGTAGGCCCGAGTGGCTACAATGAGCAGTTCTTC. This chain uses TRBV29-1 with TRBJ2-1, with D unresolved. Trimming pared 4 bases from V and 3 bases from J, leaving 13 bases between. This CDR3 has 14 amino acids. Germline-derived CDR1 and CDR2 are SQVTM and ANQGSEA.

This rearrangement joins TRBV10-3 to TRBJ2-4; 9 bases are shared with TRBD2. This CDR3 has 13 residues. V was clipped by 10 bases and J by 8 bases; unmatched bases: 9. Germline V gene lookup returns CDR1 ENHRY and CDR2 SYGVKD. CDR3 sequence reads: CATLAGEGDIQYF. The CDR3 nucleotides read TGTGCCACCTTAGCGGGAGAGGGGGACATTCAGTACTTC.

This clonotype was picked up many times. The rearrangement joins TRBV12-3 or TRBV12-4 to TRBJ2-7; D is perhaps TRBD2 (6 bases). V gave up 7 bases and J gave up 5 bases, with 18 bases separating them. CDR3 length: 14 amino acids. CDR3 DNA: TGTGCCAGCATGGGGCCGGAGGGTCGGGACGAGCAGTACTTC. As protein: CASMGPEGRDEQYF.

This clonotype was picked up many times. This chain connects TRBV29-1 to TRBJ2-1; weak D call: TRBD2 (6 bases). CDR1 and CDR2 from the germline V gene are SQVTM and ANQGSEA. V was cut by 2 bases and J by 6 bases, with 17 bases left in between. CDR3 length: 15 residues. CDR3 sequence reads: CSVESGGETSNEQFF. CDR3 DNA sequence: TGCAGCGTTGAATCCGGGGGAGAAACTTCCAATGAGCAGTTCTTC.

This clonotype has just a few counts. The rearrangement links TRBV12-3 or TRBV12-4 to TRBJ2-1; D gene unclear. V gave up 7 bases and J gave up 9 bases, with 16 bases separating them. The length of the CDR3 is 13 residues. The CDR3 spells CASTKASPVEQFF. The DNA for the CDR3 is TGTGCCAGCACCAAAGCGAGTCCCGTTGAGCAGTTCTTC.

For the CDR3, the DNA is TGTGCCAGCAGCCTCGACAGGAGTAAGGCTAATGAAAAACTGTTTTTT. Protein product: CASSLDRSKANEKLFF. This chain links TRBV7-9 with TRBJ1-4, with D possibly matching TRBD1 (6 bases). The length of the CDR3 is 16 residues. The germline V and J ends were trimmed by 5 bases and 3 bases, with 16 bases remaining between them. Per the germline V gene, CDR1 is SEHNR and CDR2 is FQNEAQ (reference sequence).

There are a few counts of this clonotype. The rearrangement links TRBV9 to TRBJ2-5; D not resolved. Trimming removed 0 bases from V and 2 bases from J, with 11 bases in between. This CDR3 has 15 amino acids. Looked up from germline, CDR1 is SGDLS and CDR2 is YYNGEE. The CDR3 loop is CASSVGTTRQETQYF. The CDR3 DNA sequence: TGTGCCAGCAGCGTAGGGACGACCCGACAAGAGACCCAGTACTTC.